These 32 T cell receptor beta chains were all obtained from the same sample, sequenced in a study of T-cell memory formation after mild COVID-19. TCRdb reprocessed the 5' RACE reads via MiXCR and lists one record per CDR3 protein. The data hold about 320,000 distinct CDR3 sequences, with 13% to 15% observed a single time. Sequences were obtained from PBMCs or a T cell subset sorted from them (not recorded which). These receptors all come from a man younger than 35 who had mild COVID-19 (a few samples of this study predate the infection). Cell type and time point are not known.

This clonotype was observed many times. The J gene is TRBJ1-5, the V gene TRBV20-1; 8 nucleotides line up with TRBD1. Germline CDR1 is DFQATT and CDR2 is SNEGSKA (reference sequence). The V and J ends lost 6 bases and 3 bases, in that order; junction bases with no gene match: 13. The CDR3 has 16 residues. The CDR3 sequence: CSAARTGTGINQPQHF. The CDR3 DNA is TGCAGTGCAGCCCGCACCGGGACAGGCATCAATCAGCCCCAGCATTTT.

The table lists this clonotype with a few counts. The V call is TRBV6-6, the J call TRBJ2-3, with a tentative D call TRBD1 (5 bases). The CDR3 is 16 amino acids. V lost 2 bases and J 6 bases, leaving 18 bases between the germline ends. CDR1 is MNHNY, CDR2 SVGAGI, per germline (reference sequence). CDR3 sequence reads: CASSYLLTVWSDTQYF. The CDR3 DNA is TGTGCCAGCAGTTACCTGTTGACAGTTTGGTCCGATACGCAGTATTTT.

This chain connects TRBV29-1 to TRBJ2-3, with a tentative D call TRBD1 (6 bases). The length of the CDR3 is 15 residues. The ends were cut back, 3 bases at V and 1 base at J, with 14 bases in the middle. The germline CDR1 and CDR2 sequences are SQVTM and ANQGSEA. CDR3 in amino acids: CSVDTIEGGTDTQYF. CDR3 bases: TGCAGCGTTGATACGATCGAGGGGGGCACAGATACGCAGTATTTT.

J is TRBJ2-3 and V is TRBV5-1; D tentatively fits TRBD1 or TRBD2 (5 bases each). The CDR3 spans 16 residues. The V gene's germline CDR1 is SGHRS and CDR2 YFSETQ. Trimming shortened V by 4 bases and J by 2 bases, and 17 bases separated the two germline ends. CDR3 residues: CASSPSRDGFTDTQYF. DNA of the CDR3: TGCGCCAGCAGCCCATCCCGGGACGGATTCACAGATACGCAGTATTTT.

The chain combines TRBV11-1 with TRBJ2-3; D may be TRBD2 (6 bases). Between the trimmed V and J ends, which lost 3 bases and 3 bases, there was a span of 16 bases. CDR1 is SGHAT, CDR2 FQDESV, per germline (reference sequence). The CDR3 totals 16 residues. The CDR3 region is CASSFLLGGKTDTQYF. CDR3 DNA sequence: TGTGCCAGCAGCTTTCTACTGGGGGGTAAAACAGATACGCAGTATTTT. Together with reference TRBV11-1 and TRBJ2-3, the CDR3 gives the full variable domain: EAEVAQSPRYKITEKSQAVAFWCDPISGHATLYWYRQILGQGPELLVQFQDESVVDDSQLPKDRFSAERLKGVDSTLKIQPAELGDSAMYLCASSFLLGGKTDTQYFGPGTRLTVL.

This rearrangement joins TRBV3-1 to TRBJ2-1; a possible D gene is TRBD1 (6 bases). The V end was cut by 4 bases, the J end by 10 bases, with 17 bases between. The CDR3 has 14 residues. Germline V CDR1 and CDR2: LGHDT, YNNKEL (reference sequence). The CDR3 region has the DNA TGTGCCAGCAGCCCGGCACAGGGAGATCTAGAGCAGTTCTTC. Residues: CASSPAQGDLEQFF.

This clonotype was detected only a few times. CDR3 protein: CASRGLATPDTQYF. The DNA of the CDR3 is TGTGCCAGCAGGGGACTAGCGACCCCAGATACGCAGTATTTT. The rearrangement uses TRBV6-5 and TRBJ2-3, with TRBD2 identical over 10 bases. The CDR3 is made up of 14 amino acids. Germline V CDR1 and CDR2: MNHEY, SVGAGI. With V trimmed by 6 bases and J by 4 bases, 4 bases remained unmatched.

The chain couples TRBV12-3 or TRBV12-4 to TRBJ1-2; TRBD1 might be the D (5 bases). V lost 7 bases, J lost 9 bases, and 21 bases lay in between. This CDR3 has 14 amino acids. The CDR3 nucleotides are TGTGCCAGCACCCCCCGGGGACTCTCTCGGAGCTACACCTTC. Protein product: CASTPRGLSRSYTF.

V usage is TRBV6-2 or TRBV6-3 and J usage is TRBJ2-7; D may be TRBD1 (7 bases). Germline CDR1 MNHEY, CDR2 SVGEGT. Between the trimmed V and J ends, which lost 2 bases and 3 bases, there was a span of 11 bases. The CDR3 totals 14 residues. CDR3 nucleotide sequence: TGTGCCAGCAGTTACGGAGGGGACAGCTACGAGCAGTACGTC. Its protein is CASSYGGDSYEQYV.

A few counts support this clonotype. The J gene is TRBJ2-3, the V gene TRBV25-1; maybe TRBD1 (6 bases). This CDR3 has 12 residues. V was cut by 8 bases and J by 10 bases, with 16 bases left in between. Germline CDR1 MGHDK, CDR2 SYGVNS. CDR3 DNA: TGTGCCAGCCGGGACCAGGGGCAAGCGCAGTATTTT. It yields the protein CASRDQGQAQYF.

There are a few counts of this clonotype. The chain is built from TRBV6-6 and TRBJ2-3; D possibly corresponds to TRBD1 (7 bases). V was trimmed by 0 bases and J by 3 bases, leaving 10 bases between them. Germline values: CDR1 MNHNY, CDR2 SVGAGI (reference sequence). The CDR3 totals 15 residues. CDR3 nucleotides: TGTGCCAGCAGTTACTCGCCAGGGGGGACAGATACGCAGTATTTT. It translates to CASSYSPGGTDTQYF.

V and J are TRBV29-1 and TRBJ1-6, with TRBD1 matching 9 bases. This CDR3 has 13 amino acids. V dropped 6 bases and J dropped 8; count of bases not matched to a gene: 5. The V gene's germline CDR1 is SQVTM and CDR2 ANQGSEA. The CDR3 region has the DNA TGCAGCGTGGGACAGGGTGGCGATTCACCCCTCCACTTT. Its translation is CSVGQGGDSPLHF.

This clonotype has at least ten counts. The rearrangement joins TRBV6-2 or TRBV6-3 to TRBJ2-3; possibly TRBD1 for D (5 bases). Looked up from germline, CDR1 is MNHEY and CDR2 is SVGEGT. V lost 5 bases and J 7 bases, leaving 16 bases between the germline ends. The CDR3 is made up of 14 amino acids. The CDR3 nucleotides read TGTGCCAGCAGTCCCTTTCCCGACAGCAATACGCAGTATTTT. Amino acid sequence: CASSPFPDSNTQYF.

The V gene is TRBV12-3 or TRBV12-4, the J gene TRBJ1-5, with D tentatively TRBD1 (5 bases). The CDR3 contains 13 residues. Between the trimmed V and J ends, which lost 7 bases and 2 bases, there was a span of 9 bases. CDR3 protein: CASTGYRNQPQHF. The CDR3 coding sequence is TGTGCCAGCACAGGGTATCGCAATCAGCCCCAGCATTTT.

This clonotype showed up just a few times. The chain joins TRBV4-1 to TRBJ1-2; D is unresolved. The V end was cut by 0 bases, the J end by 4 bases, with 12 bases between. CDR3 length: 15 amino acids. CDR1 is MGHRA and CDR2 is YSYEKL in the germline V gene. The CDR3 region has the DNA TGCGCCAGCAGCCAAGAATTGGTTATAGGCTATGGCTACACCTTC. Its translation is CASSQELVIGYGYTF.

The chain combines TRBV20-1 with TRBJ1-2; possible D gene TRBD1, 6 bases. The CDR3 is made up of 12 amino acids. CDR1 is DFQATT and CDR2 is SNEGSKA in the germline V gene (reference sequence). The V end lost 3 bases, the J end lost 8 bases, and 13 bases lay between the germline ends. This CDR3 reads CSASLGAIGYTF. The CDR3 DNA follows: TGCAGTGCTAGCCTGGGGGCCATAGGCTACACCTTC.

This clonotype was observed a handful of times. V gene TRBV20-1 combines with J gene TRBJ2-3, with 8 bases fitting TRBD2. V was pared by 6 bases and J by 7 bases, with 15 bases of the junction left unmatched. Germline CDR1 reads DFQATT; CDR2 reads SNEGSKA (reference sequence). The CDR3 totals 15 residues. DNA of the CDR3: TGCAGTGCCCCGGACTTAAGGCGGGGGGTTTATACGCAGTATTTT. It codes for CSAPDLRRGVYTQYF.

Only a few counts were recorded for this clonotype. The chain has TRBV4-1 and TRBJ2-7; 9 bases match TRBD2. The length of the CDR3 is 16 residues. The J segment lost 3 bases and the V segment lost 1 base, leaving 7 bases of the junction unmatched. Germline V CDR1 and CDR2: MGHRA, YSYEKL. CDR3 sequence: CASSQGLAGKYYEQYV. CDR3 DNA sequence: TGCGCCAGCAGCCAAGGGCTAGCGGGGAAGTACTACGAGCAGTACGTC.

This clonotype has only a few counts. The chain's CDR3 is CASSLRQSPLHF. The CDR3 nucleotides read TGTGCCAGCAGCCTCCGACAGTCACCCCTCCACTTT. This chain connects TRBV7-8 to TRBJ1-6; D may be TRBD1 (5 bases). Trimming stripped 5 bases from V and 10 bases from J, with 9 bases between. This CDR3 region has 12 residues. The V gene's germline CDR1 is SGHVS and CDR2 FQNEAQ.

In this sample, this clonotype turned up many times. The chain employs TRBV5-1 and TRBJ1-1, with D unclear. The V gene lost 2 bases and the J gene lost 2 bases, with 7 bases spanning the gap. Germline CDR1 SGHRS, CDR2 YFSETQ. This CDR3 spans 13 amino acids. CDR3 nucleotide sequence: TGCGCCAGCAGCTTTACTGGAAACACTGAAGCTTTCTTT. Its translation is CASSFTGNTEAFF.

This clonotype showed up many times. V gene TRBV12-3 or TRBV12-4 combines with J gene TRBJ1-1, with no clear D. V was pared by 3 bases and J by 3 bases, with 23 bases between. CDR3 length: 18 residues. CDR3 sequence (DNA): TGTGCCAGCAGTTTGACCGCGGCAACTAGGGCTAGGGACACTGAAGCTTTCTTT. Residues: CASSLTAATRARDTEAFF.

DNA for the CDR3: TGTGCCAGCAGCTTGGGCAGGGTTGCCTCCTACGAGCAGTACTTC. Translation gives CASSLGRVASYEQYF. J is TRBJ2-7 and V is TRBV7-9, with D perhaps matching TRBD1 (5 bases). V shed 3 bases and J shed 0 bases, with 12 bases lying between them. The length of the CDR3 is 15 residues. Germline assignment: CDR1 SEHNR and CDR2 FQNEAQ (reference sequence).

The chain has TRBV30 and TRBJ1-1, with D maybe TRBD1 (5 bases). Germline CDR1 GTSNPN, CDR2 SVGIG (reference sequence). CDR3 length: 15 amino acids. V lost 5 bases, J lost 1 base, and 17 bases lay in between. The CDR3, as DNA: TGTGCCTGGTCTATATCATTGCAGGGGAACACTGAAGCTTTCTTT. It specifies CAWSISLQGNTEAFF.

The CDR3, as DNA: TGTGCCAGCAGCAGGGGACAGCTCCATTCACCCCTCCACTTT. Its translation: CASSRGQLHSPLHF. This chain uses TRBV5-5 with TRBJ1-6, with TRBD1 matching over 7 bases. Trimming at V came to 4 bases and at J to 8 bases, leaving 6 bases not matched to a gene. The V gene's germline CDR1 is SGHKS and CDR2 YYEKEE (reference sequence). This CDR3 contains 14 residues.

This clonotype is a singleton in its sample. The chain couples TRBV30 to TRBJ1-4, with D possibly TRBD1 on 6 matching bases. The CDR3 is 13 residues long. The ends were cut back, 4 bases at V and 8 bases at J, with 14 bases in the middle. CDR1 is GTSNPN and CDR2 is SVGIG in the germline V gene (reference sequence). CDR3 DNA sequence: TGTGCCTGGAAAAGGGGGTTCAGGGAAAAACTGTTTTTT. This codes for CAWKRGFREKLFF.

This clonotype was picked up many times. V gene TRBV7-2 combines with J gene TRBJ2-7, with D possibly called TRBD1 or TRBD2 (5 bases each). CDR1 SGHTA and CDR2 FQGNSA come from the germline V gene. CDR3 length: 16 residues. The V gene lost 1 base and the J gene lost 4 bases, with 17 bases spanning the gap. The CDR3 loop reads CASSLGRGPSTYEQYV. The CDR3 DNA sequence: TGTGCCAGCAGCTTAGGTCGGGGACCATCCACTTACGAGCAGTACGTC.

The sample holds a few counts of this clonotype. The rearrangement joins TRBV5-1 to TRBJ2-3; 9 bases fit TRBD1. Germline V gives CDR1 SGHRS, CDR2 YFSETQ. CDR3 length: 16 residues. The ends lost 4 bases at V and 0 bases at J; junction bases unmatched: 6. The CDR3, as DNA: TGCGCCAGCAGCAGACGGACAGGGGCTAGCACAGATACGCAGTATTTT. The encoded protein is CASSRRTGASTDTQYF.

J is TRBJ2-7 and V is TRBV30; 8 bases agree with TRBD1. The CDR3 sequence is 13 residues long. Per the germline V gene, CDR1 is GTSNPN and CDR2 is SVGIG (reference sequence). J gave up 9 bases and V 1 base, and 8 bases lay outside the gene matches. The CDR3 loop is CAWSETRGLGQYF. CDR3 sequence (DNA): TGTGCCTGGAGTGAAACCAGGGGGCTGGGGCAGTACTTC.

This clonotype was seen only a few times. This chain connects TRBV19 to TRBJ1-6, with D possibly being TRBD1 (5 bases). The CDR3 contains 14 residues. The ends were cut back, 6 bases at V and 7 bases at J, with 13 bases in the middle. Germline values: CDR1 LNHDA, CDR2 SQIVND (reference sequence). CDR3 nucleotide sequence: TGTGCCAGTAGCTTTGGGACGGCCAATTCACCCCTCCACTTT. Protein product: CASSFGTANSPLHF.

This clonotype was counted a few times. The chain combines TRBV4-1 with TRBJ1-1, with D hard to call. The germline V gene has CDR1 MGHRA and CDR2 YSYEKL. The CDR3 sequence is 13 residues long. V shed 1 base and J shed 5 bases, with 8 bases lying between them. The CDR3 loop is CASSQGRETEAFF. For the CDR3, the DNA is TGCGCCAGCAGCCAAGGGAGAGAGACTGAAGCTTTCTTT.

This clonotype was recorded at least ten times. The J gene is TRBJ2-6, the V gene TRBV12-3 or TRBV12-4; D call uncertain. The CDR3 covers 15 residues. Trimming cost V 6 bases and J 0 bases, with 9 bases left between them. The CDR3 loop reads CASSFDTSGANVLTF. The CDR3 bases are TGTGCCAGCAGCTTTGACACCTCTGGGGCCAACGTCCTGACTTTC.

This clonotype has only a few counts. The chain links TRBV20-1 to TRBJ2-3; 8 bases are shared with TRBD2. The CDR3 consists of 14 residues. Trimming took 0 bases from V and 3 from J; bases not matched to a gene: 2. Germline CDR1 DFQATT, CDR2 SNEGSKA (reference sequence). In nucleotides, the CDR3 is TGCAGTGCTAGAGACACTAGCGGTACAGATACGCAGTATTTT. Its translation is CSARDTSGTDTQYF.